Presented here are 29 T cell receptor beta chains from one specimen sequenced in a study of blood T cells in healthy people across ages. Combining a sample-barcoded 5' primer with a J-beta primer mix, a second PCR ran for 7 to 11 cycles. One entry per CDR3 protein, called by TCRdb with MiXCR from the 5' RACE reads. Of roughly 800,000 distinct CDR3 sequences in the sample, 25% to 30% were seen once. This sample also appeared in a second study, on T cells of mothers and their children.

Sequenced: blood. The receptors shown here come from a boy aged 5 to 17 in good health.

This sequence joins TRBV6-1 and TRBJ1-5; no clear D. CDR1 is MNHNS and CDR2 is SASEGT in the germline V gene. This CDR3 has 12 amino acids. The ends were cut back, 3 bases at V and 4 bases at J, with 4 bases in the middle. The CDR3 loop reads CASSEWNQPQHF. The DNA for the CDR3 is TGTGCCAGCAGTGAGTGGAATCAGCCCCAGCATTTT.

The chain carries TRBV4-1 and TRBJ2-6, with D tentatively TRBD1 or TRBD2 (5 bases each). The CDR3 is made up of 17 amino acids. CDR1 is MGHRA and CDR2 is YSYEKL in the germline V gene. With 0 bases removed from V and 2 bases from J, the gap between germline ends came to 11 bases. CDR3 bases: TGCGCCAGCAGCCAAGATCTCCGGGGCGCTGGGGCCAACGTCCTGACTTTC. It encodes CASSQDLRGAGANVLTF.

The J gene is TRBJ1-2, the V gene TRBV7-9; D unclear. The CDR3 has 14 amino acids. Trimming stripped 7 bases from V and 4 bases from J, with 16 bases between. CDR1 and CDR2 (germline): SEHNR, FQNEAQ (reference sequence). The CDR3 DNA reads TGTGCCAGCACCCGACCGAGGTCCCCCTATGGCTACACCTTC. Translation gives CASTRPRSPYGYTF.

A few counts support this clonotype. The chain recombines TRBV12-3 or TRBV12-4 with TRBJ1-4; D is unresolved. The CDR3 runs 16 residues. V lost 6 bases, J lost 2 bases, and 16 bases lay in between. CDR3 sequence (DNA): TGTGCCAGCAGCCTAACCCCCCTGGGGACTAATGAAAAACTGTTTTTT. It yields the protein CASSLTPLGTNEKLFF.

The table lists this clonotype with a few counts. The chain recombines TRBV5-1 with TRBJ2-3; the D is unclear. Germline V lookup: CDR1 SGHRS, CDR2 YFSETQ. The CDR3 extends over 14 amino acids. Between the trimmed V and J ends, which lost 1 base and 1 base, there was a span of 7 bases. CDR3 residues: CASSLFPGTDTQYF. Written as DNA, the CDR3 is TGCGCCAGCAGCTTGTTTCCAGGCACAGATACGCAGTATTTT.

The chain's CDR3 is CASSLRGVDLNTGELFF. The CDR3 nucleotides are TGTGCCAGCAGTTTAAGGGGAGTGGACCTGAACACCGGGGAGCTGTTTTTT. This rearrangement joins TRBV12-3 or TRBV12-4 to TRBJ2-2; D tentatively fits TRBD1 or TRBD2 (5 bases each). This CDR3 comprises 17 residues. The germline V and J ends were trimmed by 2 bases and 1 base, with 14 bases remaining between them.

In this sample, this clonotype turned up a few times. The chain is built from TRBV5-6 and TRBJ1-1; 8 bases are shared with TRBD1. The CDR3 runs 14 residues. The germline V gene has CDR1 SGHDT and CDR2 YYEEEE. V lost 4 bases to trimming and J lost 1 base; unmatched junction nucleotides: 3. The CDR3 loop reads CASSTDRANTEAFF. In DNA, the CDR3 is TGTGCCAGCAGCACGGACAGGGCGAACACTGAAGCTTTCTTT.

The rearrangement joins TRBV29-1 to TRBJ2-6; no definite D call. The CDR3 is 14 amino acids. V was trimmed by 2 bases and J by 0 bases, leaving 5 bases between them. The V gene's germline CDR1 is SQVTM and CDR2 ANQGSEA. CDR3 amino acids: CSVERISGANVLTF. The CDR3 DNA reads TGCAGCGTTGAACGGATCTCTGGGGCCAACGTCCTGACTTTC.

This clonotype has just a few counts. The chain uses TRBV7-3 and TRBJ2-2, with no clear D. Germline CDR1 SGHTA, CDR2 FQGTGA. The V gene lost 3 bases and the J gene lost 2 bases, with 13 bases spanning the gap. The CDR3 has 16 amino acids. CDR3 sequence reads: CASSFWRTKNTGELFF. As DNA, the CDR3 is TGTGCCAGCAGCTTCTGGAGAACCAAAAACACCGGGGAGCTGTTTTTT.

This clonotype was seen a few times. The V and J genes are TRBV21-1 and TRBJ2-7; no check of the table's D call, TRBD1, against the DNA was made. TRBV21-1 is a pseudogene segment. The CDR3 length is 15 residues. As DNA, the CDR3 is TGTGCCAGCAGTCCCCAACGGGAAAAGGGCTACGAGCAGTACTTC. This gives the protein CASSPQREKGYEQYF.

This chain links TRBV20-1 with TRBJ2-5; a weak D match, TRBD2 (6 bases). TRBJ2-7 matches the DNA end more closely, so the J call is doubtful. Germline V gene sequence: CDR1 DFQATT, CDR2 SNEGSKA (reference sequence). The CDR3 spans 15 residues. In DNA, the CDR3 is TGCAGTGCGATCGGGGTAGGAGGGGCCTCCTACGAGCAGTACTTC. This translates into CSAIGVGGASYEQYF.

This clonotype was found once. V and J are TRBV14 and TRBJ2-7; 7 bases align to TRBD1. The CDR3 is made up of 14 amino acids. The germline V gene has CDR1 SGHDN and CDR2 FVKESK. V shed 5 bases, J shed 6 bases, and the junction held 10 bases outside the gene matches. The DNA for the CDR3 is TGTGCCAGCAGCGACGACAGGGAAGGTCGCGAGCAGTACTTC. Encoded protein: CASSDDREGREQYF.

Many counts were recorded for this clonotype. The gene calls are TRBV5-6 and TRBJ2-5, with no clear D. The closer fit of TRBJ2-7 to the DNA end suggests the J call may be wrong. The germline V gene has CDR1 SGHDT and CDR2 YYEEEE. This CDR3 has 14 amino acids. Written as DNA, the CDR3 is TGTGCCAGCAGCTTGGGGCGCCAGATCTACGAGCAGTACTTC. Its protein is CASSLGRQIYEQYF.

This clonotype was counted only a few times. This CDR3 is CSVVIGGHQPQHF. CDR3 sequence (DNA): TGCAGCGTTGTGATAGGGGGACATCAGCCCCAGCATTTT. The chain carries TRBV29-1 and TRBJ1-5, with a weak D call TRBD1 (6 bases). Trimming took off 4 bases at V and 5 bases at J, with 12 bases between the two ends. The CDR3 spans 13 residues. CDR1 is SQVTM, CDR2 ANQGSEA, per germline.

This sequence joins TRBV28 and TRBJ1-2, with a possible D match to TRBD1 (6 bases). Germline CDR1 MDHEN, CDR2 SYDVKM. The CDR3 runs to 12 residues. The V end lost 2 bases, the J end lost 12 bases, and 13 bases lay between the germline ends. The CDR3 is CASSLGRGTDTF. The CDR3 DNA sequence: TGTGCCAGCAGTTTAGGGAGGGGGACGGACACCTTC.

The chain links TRBV5-5 to TRBJ2-5; 9 positions agree with TRBD1. The J call is doubtful: the DNA matches TRBJ2-1 better. The CDR3 has 15 residues. Germline V gene sequence: CDR1 SGHKS, CDR2 YYEKEE (reference sequence). The CDR3 DNA is TGTGCCAGCAGCCCGGGACAGGGCTTCAACAATGAGCAGTTCTTC. Translating gives CASSPGQGFNNEQFF.

The chain recombines TRBV6-1 with TRBJ1-5, with D perhaps matching TRBD1 (6 bases). Trimming stripped 4 bases from V and 2 bases from J, with 15 bases between. Germline V gene sequence: CDR1 MNHNS, CDR2 SASEGT. This CDR3 is 16 amino acids long. The CDR3 DNA sequence: TGTGCCAGCAGTGGGGGGCCTCCCGGGGGCAATCAGCCCCAGCATTTT. Its protein product is CASSGGPPGGNQPQHF.

V is TRBV5-1 and J is TRBJ2-1; D possibly uses TRBD1 or TRBD2 (7 bases each). Between the trimmed V and J ends, which lost 0 bases and 4 bases, there was a span of 17 bases. Germline-derived CDR1 and CDR2 are SGHRS and YFSETQ. The CDR3 runs 17 residues. CDR3 protein: CASSLGPGTAGYNEQFF. Here the CDR3 DNA reads TGCGCCAGCAGCTTGGGACCCGGGACAGCGGGGTACAATGAGCAGTTCTTC.

This clonotype was seen a handful of times. This chain connects TRBV11-2 to TRBJ2-1; the match to TRBD2 covers 8 bases. V trimming: 2 bases; J trimming: 0 bases; junction bases outside the gene matches: 6. This CDR3 has 17 residues. CDR1 SGHAT and CDR2 FQNNGV come from the germline V gene. In DNA form, the CDR3 reads TGTGCCAGCAGCTTAAACTTAGCGGGGTACTCCTACAATGAGCAGTTCTTC. Its translation is CASSLNLAGYSYNEQFF.

This clonotype was seen only a few times. J is TRBJ2-7 and V is TRBV6-5, with D tentatively TRBD2 (5 bases). This CDR3 is 13 amino acids long. V lost 0 bases to trimming and J lost 4 bases, with 7 bases between them. Germline-derived CDR1 and CDR2 are MNHEY and SVGAGI. CDR3 nucleotide sequence: TGTGCCAGCAGTTACTCAAGGGAGTACGAGCAGTACTTC. Protein sequence: CASSYSREYEQYF.

The chain couples TRBV10-3 to TRBJ2-1; D perhaps matches TRBD2 (5 bases). V gave up 0 bases and J gave up 7 bases, with 10 bases separating them. Germline V lookup: CDR1 ENHRY, CDR2 SYGVKD. This CDR3 is 14 amino acids long. The CDR3 protein is CAISESEGPNEQFF. The CDR3 DNA sequence: TGTGCCATCAGTGAGTCTGAGGGTCCGAATGAGCAGTTCTTC.

This clonotype was seen more than once but under ten times. The chain uses TRBV14 and TRBJ1-3; D gene unclear. Deletions cut 3 bases from V and 0 bases from J, with 6 bases between. Per the germline V gene, CDR1 is SGHDN and CDR2 is FVKESK. CDR3 size: 14 residues. CDR3 sequence: CASSHGRSGNTIYF. CDR3 DNA: TGTGCCAGCAGCCACGGACGCTCTGGAAACACCATATATTTT.

The rearrangement joins TRBV28 to TRBJ2-1, with 9 bases fitting TRBD2. CDR3 size: 15 residues. With 5 bases clipped from V and 9 bases from J, the junction kept 11 bases outside the gene matches. The V gene's germline CDR1 is MDHEN and CDR2 SYDVKM. In nucleotides, the CDR3 is TGTGCCAGCAGTCCTCTGGGCGGGGGGGCCTTTGAGCAGTTCTTC. Encoded protein: CASSPLGGGAFEQFF.

In its sample, this clonotype was seen a few times. The chain recombines TRBV21-1 with TRBJ2-1; the table's D call, TRBD2, was not checked against the DNA. TRBV21-1 is classified as a pseudogene. The CDR3 covers 17 residues. CDR3 nucleotide sequence: TGTGCCAGCAGTTACCACGGGCGGGGGGGCTCCTACAATGAGCAGTTCTTC. Its translation is CASSYHGRGGSYNEQFF.

V is TRBV6-5 and J is TRBJ1-4; possible D gene TRBD1, 5 bases. Per germline, CDR1 MNHEY and CDR2 SVGAGI. V was shortened by 2 bases and J by 5 bases, with 12 bases between the two germline ends. The CDR3 runs to 15 residues. CDR3 sequence: CASSYGGTVNEKLFF. DNA of the CDR3: TGTGCCAGCAGTTACGGGGGGACTGTCAATGAAAAACTGTTTTTT.

In this sample, this clonotype turned up many times. This sequence joins TRBV5-1 and TRBJ1-2; 7 bases fit TRBD1. V was clipped by 3 bases and J by 8 bases; unmatched bases: 4. CDR3 length: 12 residues. CDR1 and CDR2 (germline): SGHRS, YFSETQ. The CDR3 DNA follows: TGCGCCAGCAGCTCCGGGACAGACGGCTACACCTTC. Its protein product is CASSSGTDGYTF.

This clonotype has only a few counts. CDR3 loop: CASSLEGPAGETQYF. The CDR3 DNA follows: TGCGCCAGCAGCTTGGAAGGCCCAGCGGGGGAGACCCAGTACTTC. The rearrangement uses TRBV5-1 and TRBJ2-5; 7 bases map to TRBD2. After removal of 0 bases from V and 5 bases from J, the junction contained 7 bases not matched to a gene. Per germline, CDR1 SGHRS and CDR2 YFSETQ. The CDR3 is 15 residues long.

The chain is built from TRBV4-1 and TRBJ1-5, with TRBD1 matching over 7 bases. Looked up from germline, CDR1 is MGHRA and CDR2 is YSYEKL. Losses at the gene ends were 4 bases for V and 7 bases for J; bases not matched to a gene: 19. This CDR3 contains 18 residues. This CDR3 reads CASSLMSLSTGTRQPQHF. The CDR3 region has the DNA TGCGCCAGCAGCCTCATGTCCTTATCGACAGGGACGCGACAGCCCCAGCATTTT.

V and J are TRBV12-3 or TRBV12-4 and TRBJ1-2, with D possibly TRBD1 on 5 matching bases. This CDR3 has 16 amino acids. V lost 6 bases to trimming and J lost 5 bases, with 22 bases between them. The CDR3 region is CASSSFPGRMPYGYTF. The CDR3 coding sequence is TGTGCCAGCAGCTCCTTCCCGGGACGGATGCCGTATGGCTACACCTTC.